This TCR beta chain stems from a study of shared T cell receptors in the human thymus. CDR1 and CDR2 (germline): LGHNA, YNFKEQ. This CDR3 is built from 18 residues. With 4 bases clipped from V and 4 bases from J, the junction kept 13 bases outside the gene matches. Assay: immunoSEQ multiplex PCR; the TCRdb copy retains only in-frame clones and omits some. Of approximately 490,000 clones listed, approximately 78% are singletons. These sequences were also reported in another study, on human thymus T cells. That investigation notes: Those donating were healthy Finnish infants in corrective surgery for congenital heart defects. The thymus was resected at corrective cardiac surgery. Thymic as well as blood repertoires seemed to favor certain V and J genes unevenly. Among unrelated individuals, related research reported thymic repertoires that overlapped highly.

The TCR originated in a boy younger than two with a congenital heart defect. Material for sequencing was thymocytes. The chain is built from TRBV4-2 and TRBJ2-3, with TRBD2 matching 11 bases. For the CDR3, the DNA is TGTGCCAGCAGCCCTTGTGGTAGCGGGAGGGCCGTGGCAGATACGCAGTATTTT. Amino acid sequence: CASSPCGSGRAVADTQYF.